The present T cell receptor (beta chain) was sequenced within a study of cytomegalovirus exposure and HLA in healthy donors. Only in-frame clones appear in the TCRdb table, and some are missing; sequencing was by immunoSEQ multiplex PCR. The data hold some 72,000 clones, with approximately 95% observed a single time. The CDR3 is made up of 14 amino acids. The germline gives CDR1 MNHNY, CDR2 SVGAGI (reference sequence). Trimming at V came to 9 bases and at J to 4 bases, leaving 11 bases not matched to a gene. Of note for this clone: No antigen is known for it.

Regarding the study as a whole: In vitro testing confirmed a few CMV-associated chains as specific for CMV antigens.

Source material: PBMCs. This receptor was taken from a man aged 18 to 29 in good health and CMV-seropositive. The chain carries TRBV6-6 and TRBJ1-1; 7 bases agree with TRBD1. This chain's CDR3 is CASRRDSHATEAFF. As DNA, the CDR3 is TGTGCCAGTAGAAGGGACAGCCACGCCACTGAAGCTTTCTTT.